Listed here are 27 T cell receptor beta chains from one sample, sequenced in a study of blood T cell repertoires in COVID-19. Some clones are missing from TCRdb's copy, which holds only in-frame ones; the method was immunoSEQ multiplex PCR. The sample contains approximately 130,000 clones, 87% of which appear only once. The sample was peripheral blood. These receptors originate from a man aged 50 to 60 with active COVID-19.

This chain connects TRBV19 to TRBJ2-3; D gene ambiguous. This CDR3 has 12 amino acids. The V end was cut by 10 bases, the J end by 1 base, with 9 bases between. CDR1 LNHDA and CDR2 SQIVND come from the germline V gene (reference sequence). DNA of the CDR3: TGTGCCACCCTAGGCGGCACAGATACGCAGTATTTT. This translates into CATLGGTDTQYF.

This clone showed up just once. The chain links TRBV11-3 to TRBJ1-6; no clear D. This CDR3 is 16 amino acids long. Germline CDR1 reads SGHNT; CDR2 reads YENEEA. V dropped 2 bases and J dropped 7 bases, with 15 bases sitting between them. This CDR3 is CASSLHPRGTNSPLHF. The CDR3 region has the DNA TGTGCCAGCAGCTTACACCCGCGGGGAACCAATTCACCCCTCCACTTT.

The chain joins TRBV5-4 to TRBJ1-5; tentatively, D is TRBD1 (6 bases). This CDR3 contains 15 residues. Germline loops: CDR1 SGHNT, CDR2 YYREEE (reference sequence). V was pared by 4 bases and J by 0 bases, with 11 bases between. For the CDR3, the DNA is TGTGCCAGCAGCCTTCAGGGGAGTAGCAATCAGCCCCAGCATTTT. Its translation: CASSLQGSSNQPQHF.

The CDR3 DNA reads as TGCGCCAGCAGTCAACCCCCCCCTCCCTTTGCAGATACGCAGTATTTT. Protein product: CASSQPPPPFADTQYF. V and J are TRBV23-1 and TRBJ2-3; D not resolved. TRBV23-1 is flagged as an ORF with uncertain function. This CDR3 has 16 amino acids. Trimming left V 2 bases short and J 4 bases short, with 16 bases between.

A single count supports this clone. The rearrangement uses TRBV7-8 and TRBJ1-1, with TRBD1 identical over 7 bases. V shed 1 base, J shed 5 bases, and the junction held 7 bases outside the gene matches. Germline-derived CDR1 and CDR2 are SGHVS and FQNEAQ. This CDR3 contains 15 residues. The CDR3 loop reads CASSLGKGAKTEAFF. In nucleotides, the CDR3 is TGTGCCAGCAGCTTAGGGAAGGGGGCAAAAACTGAAGCTTTCTTT.

The V call is TRBV29-1, the J call TRBJ1-2; D perhaps matches TRBD1 (5 bases). Between the trimmed V and J ends, which lost 4 bases and 8 bases, there was a span of 14 bases. The germline gives CDR1 SQVTM, CDR2 ANQGSEA. This CDR3 region has 12 residues. The CDR3 DNA reads as TGCAGCGTTGGCGGGACGGTATTAGGCTACACCTTC. Its protein is CSVGGTVLGYTF.

V is TRBV19 and J is TRBJ1-1; the match to TRBD1 covers 7 bases. The CDR3 contains 16 residues. J lost 0 bases, V lost 5 bases, and 9 bases had no gene match. Germline V CDR1 and CDR2: LNHDA, SQIVND (reference sequence). CDR3 sequence reads: CASSANRGGMNTEAFF. The CDR3 nucleotides read TGTGCCAGTAGTGCCAACAGGGGCGGCATGAACACTGAAGCTTTCTTT.

V and J are TRBV5-6 and TRBJ2-1, with D possibly matching TRBD1 (5 bases). The CDR3 extends over 16 amino acids. Trimming took off 3 bases at V and 6 bases at J, with 19 bases between the two ends. Germline V lookup: CDR1 SGHDT, CDR2 YYEEEE. The CDR3 loop reads CASSSLRVQGANEQFF. For the CDR3, the DNA is TGTGCCAGCAGCTCACTACGAGTTCAGGGTGCCAATGAGCAGTTCTTC.

The J gene is TRBJ1-5, the V gene TRBV19, with TRBD1 identical over 8 bases. V lost 3 bases to trimming and J lost 3 bases; unmatched junction nucleotides: 7. Per the germline V gene, CDR1 is LNHDA and CDR2 is SQIVND (reference sequence). The CDR3 covers 16 residues. This CDR3 is CASSIRPQGANQPQHF. DNA for the CDR3: TGTGCCAGTAGTATCCGCCCTCAGGGGGCCAATCAGCCCCAGCATTTT.

V gene TRBV3-1 (or the pseudogene TRBV3-2) combines with J gene TRBJ2-2; TRBD1 might be the D (6 bases). The CDR3 has 14 residues. V dropped 5 bases and J dropped 6 bases, with 13 bases sitting between them. From germline, CDR1 is LGHDT and CDR2 YNNKEL (reference sequence). Written as DNA, the CDR3 is TGTGCCAGCAGCACCATAAGGGGGTCCGGGGAGCTGTTTTTT. Protein product: CASSTIRGSGELFF.

J is TRBJ1-1 and V is TRBV5-6, with D possibly matching TRBD1 (5 bases). The CDR3 covers 14 residues. The V end lost 6 bases, the J end lost 1 base, and 13 bases lay between the germline ends. Germline lookup yields CDR1 SGHDT and CDR2 YYEEEE. DNA for the CDR3: TGTGCCAGCACCGGGCAGGGCGGGAACACTGAAGCTTTCTTT. Its translation: CASTGQGGNTEAFF. The entire variable domain, with the rest obtained from reference TRBV5-6 and TRBJ1-1, is as follows: DAGVTQSPTHLIKTRGQQVTLRCSPKSGHDTVSWYQQALGQGPQFIFQYYEEEERQRGNFPDRFSGHQFPNYSSELNVNALLLGDSALYLCASTGQGGNTEAFFGQGTRLTVV.

The V call is TRBV30, the J call TRBJ2-7; a weak D match, TRBD1 (5 bases). Germline-derived CDR1 and CDR2 are GTSNPN and SVGIG (reference sequence). This CDR3 is built from 14 residues. V was trimmed by 3 bases and J by 4 bases, leaving 16 bases between them. The DNA for the CDR3 is TGTGCCTGGAGCGCGCGGCAGGGCAAGTACGAGCAGTACTTC. Its protein is CAWSARQGKYEQYF.

This sequence joins TRBV19 and TRBJ1-1; the D gene is possibly TRBD1 (5 bases). With 7 bases removed from V and 2 bases from J, the gap between germline ends came to 20 bases. This CDR3 is 16 amino acids long. In germline, CDR1 is LNHDA, CDR2 SQIVND (reference sequence). This CDR3 is CASIPPGSLGNTEAFF. In nucleotides, the CDR3 is TGTGCCAGTATTCCTCCAGGGTCCCTAGGTAACACTGAAGCTTTCTTT.

The rearrangement joins TRBV9 to TRBJ2-3, with 7 bases matching TRBD1. The J segment lost 3 bases and the V segment lost 0 bases, leaving 13 bases of the junction unmatched. Germline CDR1 reads SGDLS; CDR2 reads YYNGEE. There are 18 residues in the CDR3. CDR3 nucleotides: TGTGCCAGCAGCGTAGCTGGCGAGGGGGCAGGGGTAACAGATACGCAGTATTTT. This sequence encodes CASSVAGEGAGVTDTQYF.

The chain combines TRBV5-1 with TRBJ1-4; D remains ambiguous. V lost 4 bases and J lost 8, with 18 bases in between. Germline V lookup: CDR1 SGHRS, CDR2 YFSETQ. The CDR3 runs 15 residues. CDR3 residues: CASSVIGQAGEKLFF. CDR3 DNA sequence: TGCGCCAGCAGCGTGATTGGGCAGGCGGGCGAAAAACTGTTTTTT. The full variable domain, with the rest looked up from reference TRBV5-1 and TRBJ1-4, is KAGVTQTPRYLIKTRGQQVTLSCSPISGHRSVSWYQQTPGQGLQFLFEYFSETQRNKGNFPGRFSGRQFSNSRSEMNVSTLELGDSALYLCASSVIGQAGEKLFFGSGTQLSVL.

The CDR3 DNA reads TGTGCCAGCAGCTTAGGGGCTTACACTGAAGCTTTCTTT. It encodes CASSLGAYTEAFF. The rearrangement links TRBV7-3 to TRBJ1-1, with D perhaps matching TRBD1 (5 bases). V dropped 2 bases and J dropped 3 bases, with 7 bases sitting between them. Germline CDR1 reads SGHTA; CDR2 reads FQGTGA. CDR3 size: 13 residues.

Note on this clone: The same CDR3 arises from other DNA sequences in this sample as well. The CDR3 DNA reads TGTGCCAGCCGAGGAGGAGCAGATACGCAGTATTTT. This sequence encodes CASRGGADTQYF. The V gene is TRBV6-5, the J gene TRBJ2-3; D may be TRBD2 (5 bases). This CDR3 spans 12 amino acids. Germline V CDR1 and CDR2: MNHEY, SVGAGI. V was clipped by 8 bases and J by 4 bases, with 10 bases between them.

The chain carries TRBV4-1 and TRBJ1-4; TRBD1 is a possible D gene (5 bases). In germline, CDR1 is MGHRA, CDR2 YSYEKL. Trimming stripped 0 bases from V and 2 bases from J, with 10 bases between. The CDR3 is made up of 16 amino acids. In nucleotides, the CDR3 is TGCGCCAGCAGCCAAGATCGGGGGATGACTAATGAAAAACTGTTTTTT. Protein: CASSQDRGMTNEKLFF.

The gene calls are TRBV11-2 and TRBJ2-5; a possible D gene is TRBD1 (5 bases). Looked up from germline, CDR1 is SGHAT and CDR2 is FQNNGV. The CDR3 is made up of 13 amino acids. Trimming cost V 3 bases and J 3 bases, with 8 bases left between them. CDR3 nucleotide sequence: TGTGCCAGCAGCTTCTCGACAGAAGAGACCCAGTACTTC. Amino acid sequence: CASSFSTEETQYF. The full variable domain, in which reference TRBV11-2 and TRBJ2-5 provide the parts outside the CDR3, is EAGVAQSPRYKIIEKRQSVAFWCNPISGHATLYWYQQILGQGPKLLIQFQNNGVVDDSQLPKDRFSAERLKGVDSTLKIQPAKLEDSAVYLCASSFSTEETQYFGPGTRLLVL.

This rearrangement joins TRBV30 to TRBJ2-7, with a possible D match to TRBD2 (6 bases). This CDR3 contains 12 residues. Germline V gene sequence: CDR1 GTSNPN, CDR2 SVGIG (reference sequence). Between the trimmed V and J ends, which lost 5 bases and 3 bases, there was a span of 11 bases. The CDR3 spells CAWGRSDYEQYF. As DNA, the CDR3 is TGTGCCTGGGGGAGGTCGGACTACGAGCAGTACTTC.

The chain has TRBV29-1 and TRBJ1-1, with 8 bases identical to TRBD1. CDR1 and CDR2 from the germline V gene are SQVTM and ANQGSEA. The trim removed 8 bases at V and 5 bases at J, leaving 10 bases unmatched. The CDR3 consists of 13 residues. The CDR3 sequence: CSSSGQALTEAFF. CDR3 coding DNA: TGCAGCTCGTCGGGACAGGCTCTTACTGAAGCTTTCTTT.

The rearrangement uses TRBV6-6 and TRBJ1-4; 9 bases fit TRBD1. The germline V gene encodes CDR1 MNHNY and CDR2 SVGAGI (reference sequence). The CDR3 spans 16 residues. V trimming: 2 bases; J trimming: 8 bases; junction bases outside the gene matches: 9. The CDR3 nucleotides read TGTGCCAGCAGTTACCGGGGGGGACAGGGTTGGGAAAAACTGTTTTTT. This encodes CASSYRGGQGWEKLFF.

This sequence joins TRBV29-1 and TRBJ2-1; D is perhaps TRBD1 or TRBD2 (6 bases each). The CDR3 loop spans 11 amino acids. Between the trimmed V and J ends, which lost 7 bases and 7 bases, there was a span of 11 bases. CDR1 is SQVTM and CDR2 is ANQGSEA in the germline V gene. CDR3 bases: TGCAGCGCGGGGGCAGGGAATGAGCAGTTCTTC. It translates to CSAGAGNEQFF.

The CDR3 region has the DNA TGTGCCAGCAGCTTGGCCTGGGGGGGCACAGATACGCAGTATTTT. Its translation: CASSLAWGGTDTQYF. The rearrangement uses TRBV5-5 and TRBJ2-3, with D possibly matching TRBD2 (6 bases). The CDR3 has 15 residues. The V gene lost 0 bases and the J gene lost 1 base, with 9 bases spanning the gap. Germline V gene lookup returns CDR1 SGHKS and CDR2 YYEKEE (reference sequence).

This clone appeared once. This sequence joins TRBV6-5 and TRBJ2-5; D may be TRBD2 (7 bases). The ends were cut back, 5 bases at V and 0 bases at J, with 13 bases in the middle. CDR3 length equals 15 residues. In germline, CDR1 is MNHEY, CDR2 SVGAGI. DNA for the CDR3: TGTGCCAGCAGTCCGGGGGGCGCGTACCAAGAGACCCAGTACTTC. This codes for CASSPGGAYQETQYF.

The J gene is TRBJ1-2, the V gene TRBV9; TRBD1 matches at 7 bases. Germline CDR1 SGDLS, CDR2 YYNGEE. J was trimmed by 4 bases and V by 4 bases; bases with no gene match: 7. The CDR3 spans 14 residues. The CDR3 spells CASSSGQARYGYTF. CDR3 nucleotides: TGTGCCAGCAGCAGTGGACAGGCCCGCTATGGCTACACCTTC.

The chain couples TRBV28 to TRBJ2-2; TRBD1 matches 9 bases. This CDR3 region has 15 residues. CDR1 and CDR2 (germline): MDHEN, SYDVKM. V was clipped by 8 bases and J by 5 bases; unmatched bases: 9. The CDR3 reads CASGGTGYGTGELFF. Written as DNA, the CDR3 is TGTGCCAGCGGCGGGACAGGGTATGGGACCGGGGAGCTGTTTTTT. Using reference TRBV28 and TRBJ2-2 for the parts outside the CDR3, the full variable domain is DVKVTQSSRYLVKRTGEKVFLECVQDMDHENMFWYRQDPGLGLRLIYFSYDVKMKEKGDIPEGYSVSREKKERFSLILESASTNQTSMYLCASGGTGYGTGELFFGEGSRLTVL.